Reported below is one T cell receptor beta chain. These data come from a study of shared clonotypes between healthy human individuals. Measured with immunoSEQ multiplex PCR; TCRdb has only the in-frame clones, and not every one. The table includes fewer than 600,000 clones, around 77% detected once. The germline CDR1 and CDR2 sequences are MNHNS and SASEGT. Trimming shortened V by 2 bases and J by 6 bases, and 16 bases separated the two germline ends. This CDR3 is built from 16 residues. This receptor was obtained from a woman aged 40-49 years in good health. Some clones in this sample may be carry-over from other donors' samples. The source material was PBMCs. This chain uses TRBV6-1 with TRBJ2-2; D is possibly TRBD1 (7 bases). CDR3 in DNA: TGTGCCAGCAGTGAACCGGGGCAGGGGGGTCCCGGGGAGCTGTTTTTT. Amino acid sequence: CASSEPGQGGPGELFF.